A single sample gave rise to the 16 T cell receptor beta chains below, sequenced in a study of CD8 T cells in Susac syndrome. Random hexamers served to reverse transcribe about 0.45 to 1 ug RNA. A single record per CDR3 protein comes from TCRdb applying MiXCR to the immunoSEQ multiplex PCR reads. The repertoire holds some 450,000 distinct CDR3 sequences, with 85% to 90% as singletons. Sequenced input: CD8+ T cells from PBMCs. The origin of the receptors is a human donor with multiple sclerosis.

In this sample, this clonotype turned up a few times. This sequence joins TRBV6-5 and TRBJ2-1; weak D call: TRBD2 (6 bases). The CDR3 spans 15 residues. V was cut by 0 bases and J by 4 bases, with 10 bases left in between. CDR1 is MNHEY, CDR2 SVGAGI, per germline. The CDR3 DNA reads as TGTGCCAGCAGTTACTCCGGGGGTTCGTACAATGAGCAGTTCTTC. Translating it yields CASSYSGGSYNEQFF.

The chain uses TRBV3-1 and TRBJ2-3; D ambiguous. Germline lookup yields CDR1 LGHDT and CDR2 YNNKEL (reference sequence). Deletions cut 4 bases from V and 2 bases from J, with 4 bases between. The CDR3 runs 12 residues. In DNA, the CDR3 is TGTGCCAGCAGCCGGAACACAGATACGCAGTATTTT. It specifies CASSRNTDTQYF.

This clonotype was counted only a few times. J is TRBJ2-1 and V is TRBV7-2; D call uncertain. Looked up from germline, CDR1 is SGHTA and CDR2 is FQGNSA. The V end lost 1 base, the J end lost 8 bases, and 12 bases lay between the germline ends. The CDR3 spans 14 residues. CDR3 loop: CASSLEWVGDEQFF. CDR3 nucleotide sequence: TGTGCCAGCAGCTTAGAATGGGTTGGCGATGAGCAGTTCTTC.

The V gene is TRBV5-1, the J gene TRBJ2-3, with D unclear. V was shortened by 1 base and J by 2 bases, with 11 bases between the two germline ends. CDR3 length equals 15 residues. Per germline, CDR1 SGHRS and CDR2 YFSETQ. In nucleotides, the CDR3 is TGCGCCAGCAGCTTGTTCGAAACTTTCACAGATACGCAGTATTTT. Protein sequence: CASSLFETFTDTQYF.

This chain connects TRBV5-6 to TRBJ1-1; a weak D match, TRBD1 (5 bases). Trimming shortened V by 0 bases and J by 0 bases, and 15 bases separated the two germline ends. CDR1 is SGHDT and CDR2 is YYEEEE in the germline V gene. The CDR3 has 17 residues. CDR3 in DNA: TGTGCCAGCAGCTTGGTTGTGATCGGGACGGTGAACACTGAAGCTTTCTTT. This encodes CASSLVVIGTVNTEAFF.

V usage is TRBV19 and J usage is TRBJ1-1; D uncertain. CDR1 and CDR2 from the germline V gene are LNHDA and SQIVND (reference sequence). The V gene lost 7 bases and the J gene lost 1 base, with 7 bases spanning the gap. The length of the CDR3 is 12 residues. The DNA for the CDR3 is TGTGCCAGTACAGCCACGAACACTGAAGCTTTCTTT. It codes for CASTATNTEAFF.

The genes are TRBV4-1 and TRBJ1-4; D may be TRBD1 (5 bases). The V end lost 0 bases, the J end lost 8 bases, and 16 bases lay between the germline ends. The germline CDR1 and CDR2 sequences are MGHRA and YSYEKL. This CDR3 contains 16 residues. The CDR3 protein is CASSQEPVFEGEKLFF. The CDR3 bases are TGCGCCAGCAGCCAAGAGCCTGTGTTCGAGGGGGAAAAACTGTTTTTT.

This sequence joins TRBV20-1 and TRBJ1-5, with 9 bases aligning to TRBD1. Germline CDR1 DFQATT, CDR2 SNEGSKA (reference sequence). Losses at the gene ends were 5 bases for V and 2 bases for J; bases not matched to a gene: 1. The CDR3 loop spans 13 amino acids. The DNA for the CDR3 is TGCAGTGCTCGGGACAGGGGCAATCAGCCCCAGCATTTT. As protein: CSARDRGNQPQHF.

The CDR3 DNA is TGTGCCAGCAGCGCCCTGGGGCTGACCTACGAGCAGTACTTC. This encodes CASSALGLTYEQYF. The chain links TRBV27 to TRBJ2-7, with D maybe TRBD1 (5 bases). The CDR3 loop spans 14 amino acids. Trimming removed 6 bases at V and 2 bases at J, with 14 bases between. CDR1 and CDR2 from the germline V gene are MNHEY and SMNVEV (reference sequence).

The chain combines TRBV20-1 with TRBJ1-2; 8 positions match TRBD1. V lost 6 bases, J lost 5 bases, and 11 bases stayed unmatched. The germline CDR1 and CDR2 sequences are DFQATT and SNEGSKA (reference sequence). CDR3 size: 14 residues. The CDR3 loop reads CSAEPDRVEYGYTF. CDR3 in DNA: TGCAGTGCCGAACCGGACAGGGTTGAGTATGGCTACACCTTC.

The V gene is TRBV27, the J gene TRBJ1-5; 7 bases map to TRBD1. After removal of 2 bases from V and 1 base from J, the junction contained 5 bases not matched to a gene. There are 16 residues in the CDR3. Germline values: CDR1 MNHEY, CDR2 SMNVEV (reference sequence). The CDR3 loop reads CASSLRGLNSNQPQHF. CDR3 bases: TGTGCCAGCAGTTTAAGGGGGCTTAACAGCAATCAGCCCCAGCATTTT.

The chain links TRBV20-1 to TRBJ1-2; 7 nucleotides align to TRBD1. J gave up 1 base and V 3 bases, and 2 bases lay outside the gene matches. CDR1 is DFQATT and CDR2 is SNEGSKA in the germline V gene (reference sequence). The length of the CDR3 is 13 residues. The CDR3 loop is CSASGTVNYGYTF. The CDR3 bases are TGCAGTGCTAGTGGGACAGTTAACTATGGCTACACCTTC.

The rearrangement links TRBV28 to TRBJ1-5, with D hard to call. The CDR3 extends over 14 amino acids. CDR1 MDHEN and CDR2 SYDVKM come from the germline V gene. V was pared by 1 base and J by 4 bases, with 8 bases between. CDR3 in amino acids: CASSLFGKNQPQHF. The CDR3 DNA sequence: TGTGCCAGCAGTTTATTCGGGAAGAATCAGCCCCAGCATTTT.

This chain uses TRBV6-5 with TRBJ1-1; possible D gene TRBD1, 5 bases. Trimming took off 4 bases at V and 0 bases at J, with 9 bases between the two ends. Germline assignment: CDR1 MNHEY and CDR2 SVGAGI. This CDR3 has 14 amino acids. The CDR3 spells CASSWSGLNTEAFF. The CDR3 region has the DNA TGTGCCAGCAGTTGGTCGGGACTGAACACTGAAGCTTTCTTT.

The gene calls are TRBV2 and TRBJ1-5; D call uncertain. The V gene lost 1 base and the J gene lost 0 bases, with 10 bases spanning the gap. This CDR3 is built from 16 residues. Germline CDR1 is SNHLY and CDR2 is FYNNEI. In nucleotides, the CDR3 is TGTGCCAGCAGTGAAGGAGTCTACAATAGCAATCAGCCCCAGCATTTT. Encoded protein: CASSEGVYNSNQPQHF.

The chain couples TRBV28 to TRBJ2-7; D is unresolved. CDR1 and CDR2 from the germline V gene are MDHEN and SYDVKM. The CDR3 extends over 11 amino acids. V was cut by 7 bases and J by 2 bases, with 6 bases left in between. In nucleotides, the CDR3 is TGTGCCAGCACTACGGCCTACGAGCAGTACTTC. Translation: CASTTAYEQYF.